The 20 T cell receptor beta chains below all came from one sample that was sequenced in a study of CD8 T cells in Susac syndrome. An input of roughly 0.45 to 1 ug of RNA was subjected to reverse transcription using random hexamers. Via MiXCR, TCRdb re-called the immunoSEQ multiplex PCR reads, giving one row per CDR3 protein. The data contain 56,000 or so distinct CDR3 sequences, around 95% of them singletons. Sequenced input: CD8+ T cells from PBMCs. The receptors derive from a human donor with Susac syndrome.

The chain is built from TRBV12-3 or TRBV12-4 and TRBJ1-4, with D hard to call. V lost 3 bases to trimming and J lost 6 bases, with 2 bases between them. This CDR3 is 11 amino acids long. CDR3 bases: TGTGCCAGCAGTTTCGATGAAAAACTGTTTTTT. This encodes CASSFDEKLFF.

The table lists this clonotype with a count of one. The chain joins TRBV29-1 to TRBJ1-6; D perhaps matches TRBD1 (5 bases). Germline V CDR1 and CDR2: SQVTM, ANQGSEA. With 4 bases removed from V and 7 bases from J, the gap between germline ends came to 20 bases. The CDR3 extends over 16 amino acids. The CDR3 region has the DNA TGCAGCGTTGGAAGGGGAAACTATTCGGTGAATTCACCCCTCCACTTT. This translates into CSVGRGNYSVNSPLHF.

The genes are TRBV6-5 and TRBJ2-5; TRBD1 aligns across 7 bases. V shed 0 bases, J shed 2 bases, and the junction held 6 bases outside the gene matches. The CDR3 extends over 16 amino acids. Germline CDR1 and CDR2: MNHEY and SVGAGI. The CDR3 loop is CASSYSTGARQETQYF. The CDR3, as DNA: TGTGCCAGCAGTTACTCAACAGGGGCGCGTCAAGAGACCCAGTACTTC.

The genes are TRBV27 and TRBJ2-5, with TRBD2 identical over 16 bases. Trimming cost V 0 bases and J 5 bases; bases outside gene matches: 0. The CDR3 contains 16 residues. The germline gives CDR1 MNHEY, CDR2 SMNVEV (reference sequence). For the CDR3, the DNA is TGTGCCAGCAGTTTATCGGGACTAGCGGGGGGGGAGACCCAGTACTTC. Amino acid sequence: CASSLSGLAGGETQYF.

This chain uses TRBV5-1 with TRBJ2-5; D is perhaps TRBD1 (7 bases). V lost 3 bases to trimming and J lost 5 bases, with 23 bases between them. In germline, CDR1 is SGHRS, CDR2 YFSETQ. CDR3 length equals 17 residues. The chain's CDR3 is CASSSGAGTVPWETQYF. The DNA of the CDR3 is TGCGCCAGCAGCTCGGGAGCCGGGACAGTCCCTTGGGAGACCCAGTACTTC.

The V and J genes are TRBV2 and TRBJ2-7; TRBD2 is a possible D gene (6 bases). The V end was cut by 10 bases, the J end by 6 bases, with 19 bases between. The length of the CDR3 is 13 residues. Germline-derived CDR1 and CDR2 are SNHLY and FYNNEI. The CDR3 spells CAIHTGEPFEQYF. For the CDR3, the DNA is TGTGCCATCCACACGGGAGAGCCCTTCGAGCAGTACTTC.

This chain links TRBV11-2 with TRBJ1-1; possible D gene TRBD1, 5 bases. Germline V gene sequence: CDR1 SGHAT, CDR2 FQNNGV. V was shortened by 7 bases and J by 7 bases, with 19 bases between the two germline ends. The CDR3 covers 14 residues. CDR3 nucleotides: TGTGCCAGCACCAATCCTCGGGGGTACTTTGAAGCTTTCTTT. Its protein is CASTNPRGYFEAFF.

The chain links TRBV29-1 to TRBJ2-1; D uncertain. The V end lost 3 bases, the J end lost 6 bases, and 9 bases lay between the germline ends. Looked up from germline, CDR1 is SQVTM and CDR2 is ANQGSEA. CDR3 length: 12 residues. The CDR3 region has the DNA TGCAGCGTTGAGCCGGGCCGCAATGAGCAGTTCTTC. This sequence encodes CSVEPGRNEQFF.

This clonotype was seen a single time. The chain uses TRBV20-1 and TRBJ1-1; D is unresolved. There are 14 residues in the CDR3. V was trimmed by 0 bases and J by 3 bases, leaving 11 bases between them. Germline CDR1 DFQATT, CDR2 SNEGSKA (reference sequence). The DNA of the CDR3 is TGCAGTGCTAGAGATATAATCCTAGACACTGAAGCTTTCTTT. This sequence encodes CSARDIILDTEAFF.

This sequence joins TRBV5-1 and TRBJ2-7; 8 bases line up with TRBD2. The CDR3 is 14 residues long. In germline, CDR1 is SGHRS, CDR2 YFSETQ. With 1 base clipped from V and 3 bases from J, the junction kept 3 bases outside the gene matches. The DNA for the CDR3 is TGCGCCAGCAGCTTGAGTAGCGGGGTCTACGAGCAGTACTTC. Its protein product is CASSLSSGVYEQYF. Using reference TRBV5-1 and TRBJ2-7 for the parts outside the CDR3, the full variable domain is KAGVTQTPRYLIKTRGQQVTLSCSPISGHRSVSWYQQTPGQGLQFLFEYFSETQRNKGNFPGRFSGRQFSNSRSEMNVSTLELGDSALYLCASSLSSGVYEQYFGPGTRLTVT.

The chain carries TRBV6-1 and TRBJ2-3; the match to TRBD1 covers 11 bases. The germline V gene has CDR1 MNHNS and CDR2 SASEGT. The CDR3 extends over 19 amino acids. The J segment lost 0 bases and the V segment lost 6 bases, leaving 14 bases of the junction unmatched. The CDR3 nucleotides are TGTGCCAGCAGACACTATCCGGACAGGGGGCCCCTTAGCACAGATACGCAGTATTTT. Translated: CASRHYPDRGPLSTDTQYF.

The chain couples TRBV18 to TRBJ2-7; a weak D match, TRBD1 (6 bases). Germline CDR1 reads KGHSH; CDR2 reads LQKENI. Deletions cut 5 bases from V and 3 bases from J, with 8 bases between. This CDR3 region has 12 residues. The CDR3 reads CASSKGGYEQYF. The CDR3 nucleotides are TGTGCCAGCTCAAAAGGGGGCTACGAGCAGTACTTC. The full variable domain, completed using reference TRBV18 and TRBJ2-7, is NAGVMQNPRHLVRRRGQEARLRCSPMKGHSHVYWYRQLPEEGLKFMVYLQKENIIDESGMPKERFSAEFPKEGPSILRIQQVVRGDSAAYFCASSKGGYEQYFGPGTRLTVT.

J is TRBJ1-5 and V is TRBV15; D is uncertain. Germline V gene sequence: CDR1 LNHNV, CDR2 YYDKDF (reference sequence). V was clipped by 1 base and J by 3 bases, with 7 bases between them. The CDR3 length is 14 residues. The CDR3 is CATSRGADNQPQHF. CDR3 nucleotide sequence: TGTGCCACCAGCAGAGGTGCTGACAATCAGCCCCAGCATTTT. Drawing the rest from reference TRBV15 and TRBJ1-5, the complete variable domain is DAMVIQNPRYQVTQFGKPVTLSCSQTLNHNVMYWYQQKSSQAPKLLFHYYDKDFNNEADTPDNFQSRRPNTSFCFLDIRSPGLGDTAMYLCATSRGADNQPQHFGDGTRLSIL.

In DNA, the CDR3 is TGCGCCAGCAGCCCGGAAAGGACGGCAAAAGAGACCCAGTACTTC. Amino acid sequence: CASSPERTAKETQYF. The chain couples TRBV5-1 to TRBJ2-5; no reliable D call. Germline V lookup: CDR1 SGHRS, CDR2 YFSETQ. This CDR3 spans 15 amino acids. Trimming pared 4 bases from V and 3 bases from J, leaving 16 bases between.

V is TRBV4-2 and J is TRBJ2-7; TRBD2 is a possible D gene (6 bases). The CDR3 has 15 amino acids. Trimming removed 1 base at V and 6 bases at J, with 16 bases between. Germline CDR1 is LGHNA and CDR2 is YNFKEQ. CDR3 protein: CASSQGGGNDGEQYF. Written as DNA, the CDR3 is TGTGCCAGCAGCCAAGGTGGGGGGAATGATGGCGAGCAGTACTTC.

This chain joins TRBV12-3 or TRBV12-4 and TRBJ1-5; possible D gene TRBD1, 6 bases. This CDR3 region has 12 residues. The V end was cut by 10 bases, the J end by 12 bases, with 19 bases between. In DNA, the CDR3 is TGTGCCACCACCGTGGGGGCCAGCTTCCAGCATTTT. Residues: CATTVGASFQHF.

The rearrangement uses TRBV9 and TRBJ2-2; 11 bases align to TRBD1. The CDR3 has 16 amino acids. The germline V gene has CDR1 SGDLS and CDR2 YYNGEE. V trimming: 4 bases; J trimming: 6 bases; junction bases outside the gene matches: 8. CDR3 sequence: CASSFNRDRGSGELFF. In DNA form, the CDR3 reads TGTGCCAGCAGCTTCAACCGGGACAGGGGGTCCGGGGAGCTGTTTTTT.

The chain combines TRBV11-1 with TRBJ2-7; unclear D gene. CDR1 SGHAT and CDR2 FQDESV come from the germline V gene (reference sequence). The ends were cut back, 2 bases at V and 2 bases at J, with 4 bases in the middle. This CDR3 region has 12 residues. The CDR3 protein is CASSLNAYEQYF. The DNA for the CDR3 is TGTGCCAGCAGCTTAAACGCCTACGAGCAGTACTTC.

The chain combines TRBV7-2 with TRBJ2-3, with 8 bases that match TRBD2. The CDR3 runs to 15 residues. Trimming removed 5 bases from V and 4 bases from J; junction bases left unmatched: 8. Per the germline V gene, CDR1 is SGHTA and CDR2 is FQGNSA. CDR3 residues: CASSHRGGVSDTQYF. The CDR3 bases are TGTGCCAGCAGCCACCGGGGGGGCGTGTCAGATACGCAGTATTTT. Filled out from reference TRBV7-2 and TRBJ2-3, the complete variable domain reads GAGVSQSPSNKVTEKGKDVELRCDPISGHTALYWYRQSLGQGLEFLIYFQGNSAPDKSGLPSDRFSAERTGGSVSTLTIQRTQQEDSAVYLCASSHRGGVSDTQYFGPGTRLTVL.

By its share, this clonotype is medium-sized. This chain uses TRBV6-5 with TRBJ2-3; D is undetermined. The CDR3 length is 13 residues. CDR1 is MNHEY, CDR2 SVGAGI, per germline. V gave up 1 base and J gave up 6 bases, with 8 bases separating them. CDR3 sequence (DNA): TGTGCCAGCAGTTACTATATCGCGGATACGCAGTATTTT. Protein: CASSYYIADTQYF.